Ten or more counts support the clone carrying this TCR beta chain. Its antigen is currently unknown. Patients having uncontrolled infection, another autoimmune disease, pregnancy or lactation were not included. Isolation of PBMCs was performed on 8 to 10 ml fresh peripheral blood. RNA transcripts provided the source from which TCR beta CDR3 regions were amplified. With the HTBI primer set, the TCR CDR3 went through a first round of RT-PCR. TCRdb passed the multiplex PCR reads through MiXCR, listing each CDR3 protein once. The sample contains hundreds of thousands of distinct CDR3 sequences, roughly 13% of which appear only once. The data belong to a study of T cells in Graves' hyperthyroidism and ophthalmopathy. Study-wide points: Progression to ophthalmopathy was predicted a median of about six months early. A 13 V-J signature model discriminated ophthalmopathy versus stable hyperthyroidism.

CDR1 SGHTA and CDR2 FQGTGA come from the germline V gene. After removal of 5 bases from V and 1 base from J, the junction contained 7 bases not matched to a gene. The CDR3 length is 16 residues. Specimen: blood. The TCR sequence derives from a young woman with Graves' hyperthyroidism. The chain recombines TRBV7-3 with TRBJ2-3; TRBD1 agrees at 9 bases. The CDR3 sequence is CASSPTGTGRTDTQYF. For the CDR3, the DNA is TGTGCCAGCAGCCCCACCGGGACAGGGCGCACAGATACGCAGTATTTT.